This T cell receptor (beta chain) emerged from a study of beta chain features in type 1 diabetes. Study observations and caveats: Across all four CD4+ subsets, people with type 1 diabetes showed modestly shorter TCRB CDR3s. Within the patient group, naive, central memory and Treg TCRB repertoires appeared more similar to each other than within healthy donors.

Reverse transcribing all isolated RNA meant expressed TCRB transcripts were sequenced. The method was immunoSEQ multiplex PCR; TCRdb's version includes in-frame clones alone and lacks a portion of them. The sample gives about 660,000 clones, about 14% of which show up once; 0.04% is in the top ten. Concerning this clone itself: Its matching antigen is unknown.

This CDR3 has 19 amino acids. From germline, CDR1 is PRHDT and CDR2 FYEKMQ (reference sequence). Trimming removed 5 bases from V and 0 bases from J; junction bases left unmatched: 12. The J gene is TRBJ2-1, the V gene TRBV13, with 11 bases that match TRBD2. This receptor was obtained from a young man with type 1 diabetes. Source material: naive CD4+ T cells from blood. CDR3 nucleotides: TGTGCCAGCAGCAACGAACCATCACTAGCGGGGGCCTCCTACAATGAGCAGTTCTTC. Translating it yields CASSNEPSLAGASYNEQFF.